This TCR beta chain was obtained from a study of T cell responses to AZD1222 COVID-19 vaccine (dated by TCRdb to the early 2020s). Study-level background: AZD1222 recipients with second doses at about 4 weeks or about 12 weeks were pooled, because spike-specific TCR depth and breadth did not differ between schedules. TCR sequencing covered some 250 trial participants: roughly 200 given two doses of AZD1222 and 26 given two doses of MenACWY control vaccine. Trial participants were enrolled by age into 18-55, 56-69 and 70-plus year subgroups, with around 140, 26 and 57 TCR-sequenced participants respectively.

The CDR3 regions of human TCRbeta chains were analyzed by immunosequencing. The study's processing was this. TCRs in the repertoires were matched against a reference library of SARS-CoV-2-specific TCRs that had been generated with the MIRA antigen-specificity platform. Breadth meant the fraction of unique TCRs that were SARS-CoV-2-associated, whereas depth meant the fraction of total T cells that were SARS-CoV-2-associated. Using the MIRA data, each spike-specific TCR was mapped to the spike region that the TCR reacts to and placed in a CD4 or CD8 class. Log10-transformed breadth and depth values were compared by one-way ANOVA with Sidak's multiple comparisons tests. In TCRdb, the immuneACCESS table is reduced to in-frame sequences with V and J assigned. These tables do not hold every clone; where another copy was compared, an unresolved V gene accounts for under half, and the others remain unexplained. For V, J and clone size, that table is used; D and trimming come from the DNA. The sample profile shows approximately 130,000 clones; less than 95% of them were found once. Around 7.8% of the sample goes to the ten largest clones.

Comment on this clone: Its specific antigen is unknown. Base qualities were left out, and no much larger clone turns up one base away.

The CDR3 runs 14 residues from the cysteine to the phenylalanine. The CDR3 DNA has 42 bases and is translated from base 1. V is cut back by 2 bases and J by 11 bases, with 9 bases in the junction unmatched. The CDR1 and CDR2 encoded by the germline V gene (reference sequence) are SGHKS and YYEKEE. This specimen's time point label, interpreted: baseline before first vaccination. Vaccinee samples came from UK trials COV001 and COV002, including a single-blind randomized controlled phase 2/3 trial of AZD1222 (ChAdOx1 nCoV-19) in healthy adults. For TCRbeta chain sequencing, PBMC samples from trial participants were taken at day 0 and at day 28 after the second dose. Study-wide conclusions, independent of this receptor: Because no day 14 peak-response samples were available, repertoires were characterized only after the peak T cell response. After two AZD1222 doses, spike-specific TCR breadth and depth were significantly higher than at day 0 and than in MenACWY recipients. The 56-69-year group was small, and its depth increase did not reach significance, likely because of low power. The whole spike protein was spanned by vaccine-associated CD4 TCRs, and dominant responses were seen in regions 160-218 and 743-854. Conclusions about previously exposed vaccinees are limited because only six or seven AZD1222 recipients were SARS-CoV-2 seropositive at baseline. Epitopes outside the regions mutated in the B.1.351 and B.1.1.7 variants were reportedly recognized by nearly half of the unique spike-specific TCRs. Participants were mostly white British and included more females than males, and it was suggested by the authors that clonal diversity may have been underestimated.

The sequenced sample was peripheral blood, obtained on day 0 of AZD1222 vaccination. Recombination joined TRBV5-5 with TRBJ1-3, with 8 bases matching TRBD1. The receptor's source is an adult in good health. CDR3 loop: CASSFGQGWYPIYF. The DNA sequence reads TGTGCCAGCAGCTTCGGACAGGGCTGGTATCCCATATATTTT.